These T cell receptor beta chains were read from a single sample in a study of blood T cell repertoires in COVID-19. The repertoire was sequenced with immunoSEQ multiplex PCR; TCRdb's copy has only in-frame clones and lacks some. There are tens of thousands of clones in the sample; roughly 90% occur only once, and approximately 7% lies in the top ten. The sample taken for sequencing was peripheral blood. Source of these receptors: a man aged 35-49 years with COVID-19, enrolled during active disease. Each CDR3 is given with its conserved first and last residue. Fields, in order: clone size, V gene, J gene, CDR3 protein. The listing skips clone size in some rows; elsewhere it reads once, few, many or a size class.

clone size: .
V gene: TRBV23-1
J gene: TRBJ1-4
CDR3 protein: CASSQSAPTDSPESSEKLFF

clone size: .
V gene: TRBV6-5
J gene: TRBJ2-5
CDR3 protein: CASRRERWETQYF

clone size: .
V gene: TRBV28
J gene: TRBJ1-3
CDR3 protein: CASSSPHGGDSGNTIYF

clone size: .
V gene: TRBV19
J gene: TRBJ2-2
CDR3 protein: CASSGEYPGVDTGELFF

clone size: .
V gene: TRBV6-5
J gene: TRBJ1-2
CDR3 protein: CASTQGNNYGYTF

clone size: .
V gene: TRBV6-1
J gene: TRBJ2-3
CDR3 protein: CASSEIQAGGPDTQYF

clone size: .
V gene: TRBV2
J gene: TRBJ1-4
CDR3 protein: CASRDREREKLFF

clone size: .
V gene: TRBV18
J gene: TRBJ2-1
CDR3 protein: CASSPGTGSYNEQFF

clone size: .
V gene: TRBV6-5
J gene: TRBJ2-3
CDR3 protein: CASNSGVAADTQYF

clone size: .
V gene: TRBV10-3
J gene: TRBJ2-1
CDR3 protein: CATASGLAGGKDEQFF

clone size: .
V gene: TRBV10-2
J gene: TRBJ2-7
CDR3 protein: CASSGQGRAEQYF

clone size: .
V gene: TRBV6-5
J gene: TRBJ2-5
CDR3 protein: CASSLTTGKQETQYF

clone size: .
V gene: TRBV30
J gene: TRBJ2-7
CDR3 protein: CAWSTGYEQYF

clone size: .
V gene: TRBV5-1
J gene: TRBJ1-2
CDR3 protein: CASSLAGGGDGYTF

clone size: .
V gene: TRBV6-5
J gene: TRBJ1-5
CDR3 protein: CASGRQTNQPQHF

clone size: once
V gene: TRBV29-1
J gene: TRBJ2-3
CDR3 protein: CSVSSGQITDTQYF

clone size: .
V gene: TRBV29-1
J gene: TRBJ2-7
CDR3 protein: CSVGPGTQSYEQYF

clone size: .
V gene: TRBV30
J gene: TRBJ1-2
CDR3 protein: CARNRGPYGYTF

clone size: .
V gene: TRBV29-1
J gene: TRBJ1-1
CDR3 protein: CSVPRSPGNTEAFF

clone size: .
V gene: TRBV28
J gene: TRBJ1-2
CDR3 protein: CASSLSGVYGYTF

clone size: .
V gene: TRBV11-2
J gene: TRBJ2-5
CDR3 protein: CASSFGVGVYQETQYF

clone size: .
V gene: TRBV7-9
J gene: TRBJ2-5
CDR3 protein: CASSLVFRGETQYF

clone size: .
V gene: TRBV5-1
J gene: TRBJ2-5
CDR3 protein: CASSSFRGGFETQYF

clone size: .
V gene: TRBV5-1
J gene: TRBJ1-2
CDR3 protein: CASSSPGNYGYTF

clone size: .
V gene: TRBV5-1
J gene: TRBJ1-4
CDR3 protein: CASSLSGTRNEKLFF

clone size: .
V gene: TRBV19
J gene: TRBJ2-7
CDR3 protein: CASSPASTAISYEQYF

clone size: .
V gene: TRBV5-1
J gene: TRBJ2-2
CDR3 protein: CASSLTGGNTGELFF

clone size: .
V gene: TRBV30
J gene: TRBJ1-1
CDR3 protein: CAWLGQGGTEAFF

clone size: .
V gene: TRBV5-1
J gene: TRBJ2-2
CDR3 protein: CASRPGHPTGELFF

clone size: .
V gene: TRBV27
J gene: TRBJ2-5
CDR3 protein: CASSARTGVSRETQYF

clone size: .
V gene: TRBV25-1
J gene: TRBJ1-6
CDR3 protein: CASRDGQTSYNSPLHF

clone size: .
V gene: TRBV9
J gene: TRBJ2-2
CDR3 protein: CASSVGTSGNTGELFF

clone size: .
V gene: TRBV13
J gene: TRBJ2-1
CDR3 protein: CASSSDIAGGANEQFF

clone size: .
V gene: TRBV6-5
J gene: TRBJ2-7
CDR3 protein: CASSPSGPNEQYF

clone size: .
V gene: TRBV4-2
J gene: TRBJ2-2
CDR3 protein: CASSQGGTEPNTGELFF

clone size: .
V gene: TRBV7-9
J gene: TRBJ2-1
CDR3 protein: CASSLGLAGGSSYNEQFF

clone size: .
V gene: TRBV19
J gene: TRBJ1-2
CDR3 protein: CASSTSGTALRLGGYTF

clone size: .
V gene: TRBV30
J gene: TRBJ2-7
CDR3 protein: CAWSHRDRTILEQYF

clone size: .
V gene: TRBV7-2
J gene: TRBJ2-3
CDR3 protein: CASRKTSGGDTQYF

clone size: .
V gene: TRBV19
J gene: TRBJ1-5
CDR3 protein: CASSRGENQPQHF

clone size: .
V gene: TRBV30
J gene: TRBJ1-2
CDR3 protein: CAWTTLGGYYGYTF

clone size: .
V gene: TRBV7-3
J gene: TRBJ2-1
CDR3 protein: CASSAWVGQGNEQFF

clone size: .
V gene: TRBV10-2
J gene: TRBJ1-2
CDR3 protein: CASSANGDTGYTF

clone size: .
V gene: TRBV27
J gene: TRBJ2-1
CDR3 protein: CASSSLLAGGPREQFF

clone size: .
V gene: TRBV6-5
J gene: TRBJ1-2
CDR3 protein: CASSRQGGLHGYTF

clone size: .
V gene: TRBV10-3
J gene: TRBJ1-2
CDR3 protein: CATRSGPNYGYTF

clone size: .
V gene: TRBV24-1
J gene: TRBJ2-1
CDR3 protein: CATSDLRQSEQFF

clone size: .
V gene: TRBV7-2
J gene: TRBJ1-3
CDR3 protein: CASSLGPGEGNTIYF

clone size: .
V gene: TRBV5-1
J gene: TRBJ2-3
CDR3 protein: CASSAGTSGRDTQYF

clone size: .
V gene: TRBV30
J gene: TRBJ1-1
CDR3 protein: CAWSGESGPGNTEAFF